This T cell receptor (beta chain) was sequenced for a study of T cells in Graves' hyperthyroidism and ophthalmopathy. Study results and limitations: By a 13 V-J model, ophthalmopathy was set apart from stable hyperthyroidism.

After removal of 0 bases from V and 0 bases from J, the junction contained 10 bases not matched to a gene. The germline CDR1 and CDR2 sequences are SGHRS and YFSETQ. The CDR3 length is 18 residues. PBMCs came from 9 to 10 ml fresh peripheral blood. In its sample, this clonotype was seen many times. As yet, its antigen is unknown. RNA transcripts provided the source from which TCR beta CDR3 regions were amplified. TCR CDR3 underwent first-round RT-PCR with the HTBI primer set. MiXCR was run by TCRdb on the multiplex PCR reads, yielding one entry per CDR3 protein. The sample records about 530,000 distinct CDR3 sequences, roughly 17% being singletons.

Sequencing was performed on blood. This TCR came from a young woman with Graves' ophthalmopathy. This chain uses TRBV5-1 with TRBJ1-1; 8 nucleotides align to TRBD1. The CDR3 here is CASSLAGAGGILNTEAFF. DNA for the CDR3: TGCGCCAGCAGCTTGGCCGGAGCAGGGGGCATATTGAACACTGAAGCTTTCTTT.